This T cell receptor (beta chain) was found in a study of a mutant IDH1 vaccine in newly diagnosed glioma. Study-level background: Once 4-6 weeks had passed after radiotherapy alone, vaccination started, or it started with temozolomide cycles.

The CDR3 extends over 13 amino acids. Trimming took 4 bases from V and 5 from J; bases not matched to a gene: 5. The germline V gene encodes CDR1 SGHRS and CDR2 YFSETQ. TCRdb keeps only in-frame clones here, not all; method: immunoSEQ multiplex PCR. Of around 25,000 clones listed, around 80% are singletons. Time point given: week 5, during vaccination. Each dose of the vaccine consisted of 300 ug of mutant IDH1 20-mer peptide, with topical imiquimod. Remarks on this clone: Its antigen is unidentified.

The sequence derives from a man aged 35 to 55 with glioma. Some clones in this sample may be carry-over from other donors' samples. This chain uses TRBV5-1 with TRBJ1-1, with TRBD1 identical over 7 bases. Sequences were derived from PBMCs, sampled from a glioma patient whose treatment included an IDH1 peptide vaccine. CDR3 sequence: CASSQGGWTEAFF. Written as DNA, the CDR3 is TGCGCCAGCAGCCAAGGGGGCTGGACTGAAGCTTTCTTT.